This T cell receptor beta chain stems from a study of blood T cell repertoires in COVID-19. TCRdb's table, derived via immunoSEQ multiplex PCR, lists solely in-frame clones and lacks some. The sample has some 180,000 clones, over 80% seen once. The V gene's germline CDR1 is SNHLY and CDR2 FYNNEI. The CDR3 loop spans 16 amino acids. Losses at the gene ends were 5 bases for V and 4 bases for J; bases not matched to a gene: 6. Sample: peripheral blood. The V call is TRBV2, the J call TRBJ2-5, with TRBD2 identical over 14 bases. The sequence came from a woman of 80 years or more with COVID-19, enrolled during active disease. This CDR3 reads CASSQGLAGVGETQYF. Here the CDR3 DNA reads TGTGCCAGCAGTCAGGGACTAGCGGGGGTAGGAGAGACCCAGTACTTC.